This T cell receptor (beta chain) was profiled in a study of technical replicates of blood from four donors. The V end lost 4 bases, the J end lost 1 base, and 10 bases lay between the germline ends. CDR3 size: 14 residues. In germline, CDR1 is LNHDA, CDR2 SQIVND (reference sequence). Here immunoSEQ multiplex PCR was the method, and the copy in TCRdb shows in-frame clones only, minus some. This sample has about 50,000 clones, with roughly 96% found just once. The specimen was PBMCs. The rearrangement joins TRBV19 to TRBJ1-1; D gene unclear. The receptor's source is a human donor in good health. Some clones in this sample may be carry-over from other donors' samples. The CDR3 protein is CASSNLGQNTEAFF. The CDR3 coding sequence is TGTGCCAGTAGTAACCTAGGCCAGAACACTGAAGCTTTCTTT. Filled out from reference TRBV19 and TRBJ1-1, the complete variable domain reads DGGITQSPKYLFRKEGQNVTLSCEQNLNHDAMYWYRQDPGQGLRLIYYSQIVNDFQKGDIAEGYSVSREKKESFPLTVTSAQKNPTAFYLCASSNLGQNTEAFFGQGTRLTVV.